This record looks at one T cell receptor (beta chain) sequence and its context. Clones were read by immunoSEQ multiplex PCR, and TCRdb kept only the in-frame ones, dropping some. The repertoire holds under 200,000 clones, with about four fifths as singletons. The source of the sample is a study of blood T cell repertoires in COVID-19. Study at large: Specimens from acute and convalescent COVID-19 originated in the United States, Italy and Spain.

This CDR3 is built from 13 residues. Germline CDR1 MGHDK, CDR2 SYGVNS. V lost 3 bases and J 8 bases, leaving 13 bases between the germline ends. The rearrangement joins TRBV25-1 to TRBJ1-2, with D possibly TRBD1 on 5 matching bases. The receptor was derived from a woman in her forties with acute or convalescent COVID-19. The sample was peripheral blood. The CDR3 DNA sequence: TGTGCCAGCAGTGATCGCGGCAGGGAAGGCTACACCTTC. Translating gives CASSDRGREGYTF.